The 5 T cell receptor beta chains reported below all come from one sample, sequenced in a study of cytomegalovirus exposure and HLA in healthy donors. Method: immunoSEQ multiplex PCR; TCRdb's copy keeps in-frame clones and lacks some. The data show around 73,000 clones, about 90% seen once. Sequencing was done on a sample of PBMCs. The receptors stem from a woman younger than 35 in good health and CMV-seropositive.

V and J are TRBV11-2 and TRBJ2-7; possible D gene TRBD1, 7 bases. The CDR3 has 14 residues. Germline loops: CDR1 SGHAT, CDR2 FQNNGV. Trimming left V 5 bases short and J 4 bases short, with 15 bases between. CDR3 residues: CASSPQEGAYEQYF. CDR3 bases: TGTGCCAGCAGCCCCCAGGAGGGGGCTTACGAGCAGTACTTC.

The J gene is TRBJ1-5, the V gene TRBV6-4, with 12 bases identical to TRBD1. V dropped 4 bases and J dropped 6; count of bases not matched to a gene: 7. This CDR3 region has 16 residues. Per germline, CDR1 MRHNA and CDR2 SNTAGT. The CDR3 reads CASSVWDRGLGQPQHF. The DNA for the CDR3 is TGTGCCAGCAGTGTATGGGACAGGGGGCTCGGTCAGCCCCAGCATTTT.

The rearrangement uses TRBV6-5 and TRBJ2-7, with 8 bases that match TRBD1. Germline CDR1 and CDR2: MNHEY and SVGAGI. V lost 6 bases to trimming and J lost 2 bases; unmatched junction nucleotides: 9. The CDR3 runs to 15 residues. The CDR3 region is CASSPTRTGPYEQYF. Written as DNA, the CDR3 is TGTGCCAGCAGCCCGACAAGGACAGGGCCCTACGAGCAGTACTTC.

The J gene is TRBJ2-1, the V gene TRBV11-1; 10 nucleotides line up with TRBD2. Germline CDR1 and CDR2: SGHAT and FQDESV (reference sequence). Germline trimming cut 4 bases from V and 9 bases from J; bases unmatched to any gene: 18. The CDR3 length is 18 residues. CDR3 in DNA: TGTGCCAGCAGCTCCGGAGGGGGACTAGCGATGTGGATGGGTGAGCAGTTCTTC. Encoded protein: CASSSGGGLAMWMGEQFF.

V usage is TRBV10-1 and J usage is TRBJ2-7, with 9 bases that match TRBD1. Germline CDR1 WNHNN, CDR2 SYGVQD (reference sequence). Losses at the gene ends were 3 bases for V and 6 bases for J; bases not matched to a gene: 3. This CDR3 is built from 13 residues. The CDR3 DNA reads TGCGCCAGCAGTGAACAGACAGGGGGCGAGCAGTACTTC. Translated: CASSEQTGGEQYF.